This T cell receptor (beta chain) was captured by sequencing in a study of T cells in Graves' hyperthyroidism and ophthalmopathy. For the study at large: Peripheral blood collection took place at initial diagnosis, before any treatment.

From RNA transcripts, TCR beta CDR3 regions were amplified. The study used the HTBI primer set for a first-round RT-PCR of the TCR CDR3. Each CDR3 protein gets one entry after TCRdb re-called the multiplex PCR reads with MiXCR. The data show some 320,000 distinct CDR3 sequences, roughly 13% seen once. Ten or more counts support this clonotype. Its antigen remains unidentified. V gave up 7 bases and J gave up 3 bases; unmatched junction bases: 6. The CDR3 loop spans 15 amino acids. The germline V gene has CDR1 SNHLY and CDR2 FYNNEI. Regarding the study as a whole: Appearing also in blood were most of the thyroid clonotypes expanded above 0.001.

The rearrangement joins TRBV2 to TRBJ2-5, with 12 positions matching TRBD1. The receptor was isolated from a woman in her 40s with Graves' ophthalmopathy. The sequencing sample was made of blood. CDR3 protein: CASKRDRGLEETQYF. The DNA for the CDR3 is TGTGCCAGCAAACGGGACAGGGGGCTTGAAGAGACCCAGTACTTC. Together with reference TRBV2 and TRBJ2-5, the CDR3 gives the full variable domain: EPEVTQTPSHQVTQMGQEVILRCVPISNHLYFYWYRQILGQKVEFLVSFYNNEISEKSEIFDDQFSVERPDGSNFTLKIRSTKLEDSAMYFCASKRDRGLEETQYFGPGTRLLVL.